The source of this T cell receptor (beta chain) is a study of blood T cell repertoires in COVID-19. The wider study: There were acute and convalescent COVID-19 samples, and they came from the United States, Italy and Spain. T cells, B-cell-depleted T cells, or PBMCs provided the cDNA or gDNA that served as material.

V gave up 1 base and J gave up 5 bases, with 14 bases separating them. CDR3 size: 15 residues. In germline, CDR1 is SGHDT, CDR2 YYEEEE. As handled by the study authors: Quantification of nucleated cells was approximated via reference gene primer amplification. Clones were sequenced by immunoSEQ multiplex PCR, and TCRdb holds only the in-frame ones, with some missing. The DNA was the basis for D and trimming; V, J and clone size are from that table. The table records about 170,000 clones, around nine tenths of them present only once. The specimen sequenced was peripheral blood. The sequence came from a man in his 70s with acute or convalescent COVID-19. This chain connects TRBV5-6 to TRBJ2-3, with D unclear. The CDR3 loop is CASSLSSLSGDTQYF. DNA for the CDR3: TGTGCCAGCAGCTTGAGTAGTCTTTCAGGAGATACGCAGTATTTT.